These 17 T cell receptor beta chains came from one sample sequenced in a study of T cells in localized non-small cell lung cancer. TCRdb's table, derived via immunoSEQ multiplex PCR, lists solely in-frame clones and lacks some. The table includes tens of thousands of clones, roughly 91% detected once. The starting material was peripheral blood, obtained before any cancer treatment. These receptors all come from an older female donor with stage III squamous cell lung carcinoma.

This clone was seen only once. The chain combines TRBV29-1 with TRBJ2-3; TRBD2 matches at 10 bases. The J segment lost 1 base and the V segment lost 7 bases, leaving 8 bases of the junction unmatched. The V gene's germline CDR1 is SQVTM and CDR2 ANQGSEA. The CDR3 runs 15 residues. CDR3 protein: CSGWQREGGTDTQYF. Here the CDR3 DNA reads TGCAGCGGGTGGCAGCGGGAGGGGGGCACAGATACGCAGTATTTT.

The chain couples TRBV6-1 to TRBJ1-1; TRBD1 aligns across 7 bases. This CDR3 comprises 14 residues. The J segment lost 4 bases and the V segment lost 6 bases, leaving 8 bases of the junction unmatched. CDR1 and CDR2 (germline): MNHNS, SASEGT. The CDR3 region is CASRATGSGTEAFF. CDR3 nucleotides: TGTGCCAGCAGGGCGACAGGGAGCGGCACTGAAGCTTTCTTT.

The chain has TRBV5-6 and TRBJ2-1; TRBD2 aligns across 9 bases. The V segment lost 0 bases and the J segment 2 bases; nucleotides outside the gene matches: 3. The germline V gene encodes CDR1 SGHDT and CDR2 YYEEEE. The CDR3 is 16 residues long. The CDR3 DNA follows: TGTGCCAGCAGCTTGGTGAGCGGGGGGACCTACAATGAGCAGTTCTTC. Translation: CASSLVSGGTYNEQFF.

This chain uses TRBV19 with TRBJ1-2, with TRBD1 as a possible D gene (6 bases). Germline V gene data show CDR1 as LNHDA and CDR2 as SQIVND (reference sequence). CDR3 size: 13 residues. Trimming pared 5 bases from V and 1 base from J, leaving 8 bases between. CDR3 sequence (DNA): TGTGCCAGTAGTCCGGACAGTAACTATGGCTACACCTTC. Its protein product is CASSPDSNYGYTF.

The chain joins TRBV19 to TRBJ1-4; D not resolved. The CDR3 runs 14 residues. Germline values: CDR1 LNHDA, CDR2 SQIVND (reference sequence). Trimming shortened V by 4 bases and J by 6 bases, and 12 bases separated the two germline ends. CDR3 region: CASSTSGQDEKLFF. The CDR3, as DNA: TGTGCCAGTAGTACCTCGGGCCAGGATGAAAAACTGTTTTTT.

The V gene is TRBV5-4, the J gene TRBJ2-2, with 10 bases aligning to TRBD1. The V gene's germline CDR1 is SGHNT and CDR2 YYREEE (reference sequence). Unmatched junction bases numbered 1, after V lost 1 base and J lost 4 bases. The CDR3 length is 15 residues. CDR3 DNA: TGTGCCAGCAGCTTGAGGACAGGGGGCACCGGGGAGCTGTTTTTT. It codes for CASSLRTGGTGELFF.

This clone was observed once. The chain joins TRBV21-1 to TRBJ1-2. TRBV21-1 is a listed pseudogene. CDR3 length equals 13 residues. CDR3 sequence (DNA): TGTGCCAGCAGCAAGGGGATCCACTATGGCTACACCTTC. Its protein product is CASSKGIHYGYTF.

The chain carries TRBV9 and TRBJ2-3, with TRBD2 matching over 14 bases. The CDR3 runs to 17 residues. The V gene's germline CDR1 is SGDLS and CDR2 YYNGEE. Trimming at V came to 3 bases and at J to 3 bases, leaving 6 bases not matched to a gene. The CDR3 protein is CASSDGGLAGVTDTQYF. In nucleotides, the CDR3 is TGTGCCAGCAGCGATGGGGGACTAGCGGGAGTAACAGATACGCAGTATTTT.

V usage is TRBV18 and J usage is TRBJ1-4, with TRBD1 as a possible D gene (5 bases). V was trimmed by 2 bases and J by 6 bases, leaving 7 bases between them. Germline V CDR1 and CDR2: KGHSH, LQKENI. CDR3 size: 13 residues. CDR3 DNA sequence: TGTGCCAGCTCACCAGGGACGGATGAAAAACTGTTTTTT. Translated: CASSPGTDEKLFF.

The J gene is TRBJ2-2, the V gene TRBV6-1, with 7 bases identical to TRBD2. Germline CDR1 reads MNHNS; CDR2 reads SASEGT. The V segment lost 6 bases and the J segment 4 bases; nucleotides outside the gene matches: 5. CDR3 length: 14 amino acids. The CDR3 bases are TGTGCCAGCAGCGTGGGGGGGTTCACCGGGGAGCTGTTTTTT. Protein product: CASSVGGFTGELFF.

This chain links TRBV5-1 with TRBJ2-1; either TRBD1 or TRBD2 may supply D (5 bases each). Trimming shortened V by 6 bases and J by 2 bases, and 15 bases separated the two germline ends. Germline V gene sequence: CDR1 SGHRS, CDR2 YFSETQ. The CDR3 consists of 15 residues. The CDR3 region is CASTPTGTTYNEQFF. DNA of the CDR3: TGCGCCAGCACTCCGACCGGGACGACCTACAATGAGCAGTTCTTC.

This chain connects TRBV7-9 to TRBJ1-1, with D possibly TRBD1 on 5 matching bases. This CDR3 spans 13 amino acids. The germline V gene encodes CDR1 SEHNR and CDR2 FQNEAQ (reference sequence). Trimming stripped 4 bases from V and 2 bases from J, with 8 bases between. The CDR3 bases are TGTGCCAGCAGCTACGGGACTAACACTGAAGCTTTCTTT. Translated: CASSYGTNTEAFF.

This CDR3 reads CSASGWAAAYF. The CDR3 DNA reads as TGCAGTGCCAGTGGATGGGCGGCAGCGTACTTC. The chain couples TRBV20-1 to TRBJ2-7; D ambiguous. The CDR3 totals 11 residues. The V end lost 6 bases, the J end lost 12 bases, and 18 bases lay between the germline ends. Germline loops: CDR1 DFQATT, CDR2 SNEGSKA (reference sequence).

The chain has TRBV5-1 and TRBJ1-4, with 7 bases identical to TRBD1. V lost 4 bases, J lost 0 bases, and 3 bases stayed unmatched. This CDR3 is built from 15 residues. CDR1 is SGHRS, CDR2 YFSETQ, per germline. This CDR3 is CASSDDRATNEKLFF. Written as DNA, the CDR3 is TGCGCCAGCAGCGACGACAGGGCAACTAATGAAAAACTGTTTTTT.

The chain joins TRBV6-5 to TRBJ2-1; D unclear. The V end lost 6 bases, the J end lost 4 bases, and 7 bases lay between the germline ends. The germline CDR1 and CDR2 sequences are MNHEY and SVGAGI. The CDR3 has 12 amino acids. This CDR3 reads CASSARYNEQFF. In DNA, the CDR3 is TGTGCCAGCAGCGCGAGGTACAATGAGCAGTTCTTC.

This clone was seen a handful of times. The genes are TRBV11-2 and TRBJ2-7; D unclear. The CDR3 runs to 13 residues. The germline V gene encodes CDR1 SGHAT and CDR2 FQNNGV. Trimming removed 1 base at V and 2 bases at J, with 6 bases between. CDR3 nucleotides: TGTGCCAGCAGCTTAGGAGGACCCTACGAGCAGTACTTC. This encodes CASSLGGPYEQYF.

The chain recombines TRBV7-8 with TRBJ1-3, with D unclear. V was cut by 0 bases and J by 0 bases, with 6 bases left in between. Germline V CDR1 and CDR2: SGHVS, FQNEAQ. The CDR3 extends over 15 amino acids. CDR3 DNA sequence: TGTGCCAGCAGCTTAGCAATCAGCTCTGGAAACACCATATATTTT. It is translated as CASSLAISSGNTIYF.